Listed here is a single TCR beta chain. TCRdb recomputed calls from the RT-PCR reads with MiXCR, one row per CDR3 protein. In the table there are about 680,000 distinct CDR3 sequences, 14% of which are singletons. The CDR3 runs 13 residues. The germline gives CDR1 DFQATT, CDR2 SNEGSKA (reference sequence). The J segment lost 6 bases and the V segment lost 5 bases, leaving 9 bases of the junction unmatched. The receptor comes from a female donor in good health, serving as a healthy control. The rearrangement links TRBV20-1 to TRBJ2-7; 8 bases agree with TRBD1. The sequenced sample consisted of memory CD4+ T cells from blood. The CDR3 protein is CSARGQGIGEQYF. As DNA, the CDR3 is TGCAGTGCTCGCGGACAGGGAATAGGCGAGCAGTACTTC.